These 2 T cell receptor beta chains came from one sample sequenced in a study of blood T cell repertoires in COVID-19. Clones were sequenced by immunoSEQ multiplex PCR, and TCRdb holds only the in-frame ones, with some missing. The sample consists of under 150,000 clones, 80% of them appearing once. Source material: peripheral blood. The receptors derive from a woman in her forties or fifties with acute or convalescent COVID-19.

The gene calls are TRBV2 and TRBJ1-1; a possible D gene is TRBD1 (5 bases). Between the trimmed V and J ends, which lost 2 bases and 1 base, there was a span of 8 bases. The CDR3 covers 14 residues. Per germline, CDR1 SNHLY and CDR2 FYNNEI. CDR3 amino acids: CASSEFGGNTEAFF. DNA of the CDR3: TGTGCCAGCAGTGAATTCGGGGGGAACACTGAAGCTTTCTTT.

CDR3 region: CASSIDADTGTNEKLFF. The CDR3, as DNA: TGTGCCAGTAGTATAGACGCGGACACGGGAACTAATGAAAAACTGTTTTTT. The genes are TRBV19 and TRBJ1-4; TRBD1 might be the D (5 bases). The germline V gene encodes CDR1 LNHDA and CDR2 SQIVND (reference sequence). The V end was cut by 0 bases, the J end by 1 base, with 12 bases between. This CDR3 spans 17 amino acids.